This T cell receptor beta chain derives from a study of T cell repertoires in cytomegalovirus infection. About the research overall: Recently identified HLA-C-restricted CMV epitopes were used, and well-studied HLA-B-restricted CMV epitopes were used as well. It can be stated that public TCR beta signatures indicated CMV infection as well as a matching HLA type. Study outcomes and limitations: CMV-specific HLA-C-restricted TCR beta clonotypes dominated the ex vivo response.

TCRdb recomputed calls from the reads with MiXCR, one row per CDR3 protein. The table records about a million distinct CDR3 sequences, around 32% of them present only once. A remark on this clonotype: Its antigen is undetermined.

V was pared by 4 bases and J by 4 bases, with 12 bases between. Germline CDR1 MNHNY, CDR2 SVGAGI (reference sequence). There are 14 residues in the CDR3. The source was cultured CD8+ T cells from PBMCs, collected from culture after CMV antigen stimulation. The genes are TRBV6-6 and TRBJ2-3; D not certain. The TCR originated in a human donor in good health (CMV status not recorded). Some clones in this sample may be carry-over from other donors' samples. CDR3 nucleotide sequence: TGTGCCAGCAGTTTCAACCCGGGTTCAGATACGCAGTATTTT. Its protein is CASSFNPGSDTQYF.